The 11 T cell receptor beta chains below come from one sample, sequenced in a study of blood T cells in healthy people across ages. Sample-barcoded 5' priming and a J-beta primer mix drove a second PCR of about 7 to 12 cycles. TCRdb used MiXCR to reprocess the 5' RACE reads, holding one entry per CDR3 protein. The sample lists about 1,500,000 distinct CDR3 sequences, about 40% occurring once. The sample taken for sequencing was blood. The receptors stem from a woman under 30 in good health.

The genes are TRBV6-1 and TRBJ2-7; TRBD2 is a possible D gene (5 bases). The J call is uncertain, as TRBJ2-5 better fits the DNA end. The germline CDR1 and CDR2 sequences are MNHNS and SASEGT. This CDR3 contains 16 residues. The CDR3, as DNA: TGTGCCAGCAGTGACCCGGGGAAAGTCGCCAGGGAGACCCAGTACTTC. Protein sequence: CASSDPGKVARETQYF.

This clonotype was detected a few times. CDR3 in amino acids: CSVTDSVGYGYTF. The CDR3 region has the DNA TGCAGCGTGACGGACAGCGTAGGGTATGGCTACACCTTC. The V call is TRBV29-1, the J call TRBJ1-2, with D perhaps matching TRBD1 (6 bases). This CDR3 comprises 13 residues. Germline CDR1 SQVTM, CDR2 ANQGSEA. Deletions cut 6 bases from V and 5 bases from J, with 16 bases between.

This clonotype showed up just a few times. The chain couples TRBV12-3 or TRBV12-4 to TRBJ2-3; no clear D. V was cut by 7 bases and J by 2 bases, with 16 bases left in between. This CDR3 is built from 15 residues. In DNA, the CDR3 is TGTGCCAGCACCCCCCAGCAAGGCCCCACAGATACGCAGTATTTT. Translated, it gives CASTPQQGPTDTQYF.

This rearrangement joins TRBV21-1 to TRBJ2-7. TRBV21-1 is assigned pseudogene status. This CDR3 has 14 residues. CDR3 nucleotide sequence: TGTGCCAGCCGTCCGGACCTTTACCTCTACGAGCAGTACTTC. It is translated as CASRPDLYLYEQYF.

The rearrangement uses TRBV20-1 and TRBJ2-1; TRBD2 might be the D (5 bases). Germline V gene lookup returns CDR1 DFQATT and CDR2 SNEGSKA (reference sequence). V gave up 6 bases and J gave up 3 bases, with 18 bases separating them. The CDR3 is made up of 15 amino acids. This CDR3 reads CSADTEGRGYNEQFF. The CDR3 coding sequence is TGCAGTGCAGACACAGAGGGAAGAGGCTACAATGAGCAGTTCTTC.

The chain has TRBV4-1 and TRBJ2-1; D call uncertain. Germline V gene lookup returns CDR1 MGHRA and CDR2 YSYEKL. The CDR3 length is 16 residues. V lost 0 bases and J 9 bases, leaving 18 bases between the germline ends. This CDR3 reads CASSQDAGVMLSEQFF. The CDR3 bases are TGCGCCAGCAGCCAAGATGCCGGAGTAATGCTCAGTGAGCAGTTCTTC.

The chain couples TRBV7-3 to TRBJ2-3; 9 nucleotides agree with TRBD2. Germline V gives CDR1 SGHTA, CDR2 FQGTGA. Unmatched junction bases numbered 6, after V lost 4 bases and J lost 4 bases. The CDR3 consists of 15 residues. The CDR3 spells CASSWVSGGPDTQYF. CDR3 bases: TGTGCCAGCAGCTGGGTTAGCGGGGGTCCAGATACGCAGTATTTT.

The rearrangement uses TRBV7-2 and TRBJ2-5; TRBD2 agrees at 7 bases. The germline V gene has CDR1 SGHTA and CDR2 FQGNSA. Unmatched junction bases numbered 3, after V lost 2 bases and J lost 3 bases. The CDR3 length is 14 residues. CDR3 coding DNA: TGTGCCAGCAGCTTACGAACTAGCGAAGAGACCCAGTACTTC. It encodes CASSLRTSEETQYF. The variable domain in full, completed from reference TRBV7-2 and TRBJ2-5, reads GAGVSQSPSNKVTEKGKDVELRCDPISGHTALYWYRQSLGQGLEFLIYFQGNSAPDKSGLPSDRFSAERTGGSVSTLTIQRTQQEDSAVYLCASSLRTSEETQYFGPGTRLLVL.

Written as DNA, the CDR3 is TGTGCCAGCAGCCAGTTTACGGGGAACACTGAAGCTTTCTTT. This gives the protein CASSQFTGNTEAFF. This chain connects TRBV4-2 to TRBJ1-1, with D unclear. The germline CDR1 and CDR2 sequences are LGHNA and YNFKEQ. Trimming stripped 3 bases from V and 1 base from J, with 9 bases between. This CDR3 is 14 amino acids long.

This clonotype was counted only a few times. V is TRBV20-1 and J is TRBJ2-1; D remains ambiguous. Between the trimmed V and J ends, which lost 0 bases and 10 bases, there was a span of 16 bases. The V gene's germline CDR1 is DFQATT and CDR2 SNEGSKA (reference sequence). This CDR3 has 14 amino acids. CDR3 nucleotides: TGCAGTGCTAGAGATCAGTCTAGGGTGAGCGAGCAGTTCTTC. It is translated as CSARDQSRVSEQFF.

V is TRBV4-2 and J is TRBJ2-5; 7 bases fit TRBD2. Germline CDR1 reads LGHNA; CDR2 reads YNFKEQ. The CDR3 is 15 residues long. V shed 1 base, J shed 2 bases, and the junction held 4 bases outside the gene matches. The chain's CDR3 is CASSQVSGLQETQYF. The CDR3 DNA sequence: TGTGCCAGCAGCCAAGTATCGGGACTACAAGAGACCCAGTACTTC.